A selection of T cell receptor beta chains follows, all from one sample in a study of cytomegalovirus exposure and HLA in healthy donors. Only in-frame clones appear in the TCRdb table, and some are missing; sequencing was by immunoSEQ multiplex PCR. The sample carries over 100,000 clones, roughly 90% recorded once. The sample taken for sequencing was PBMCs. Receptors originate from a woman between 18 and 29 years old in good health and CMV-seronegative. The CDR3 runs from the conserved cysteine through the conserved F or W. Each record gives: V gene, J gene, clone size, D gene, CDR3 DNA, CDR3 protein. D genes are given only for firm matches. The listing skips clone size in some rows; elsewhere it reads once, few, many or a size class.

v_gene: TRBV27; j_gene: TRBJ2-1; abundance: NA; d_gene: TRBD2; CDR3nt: TGTGCCAGCACCTCATGGCTTCGGGGGGGACGAGAGCAGTTCTTC; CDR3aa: CASTSWLRGGREQFF
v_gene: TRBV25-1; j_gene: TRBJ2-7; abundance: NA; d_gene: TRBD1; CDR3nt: TGTGCCAGCAGTAATTACAGGGGGTTGACTTACGAGCAGTACTTC; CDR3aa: CASSNYRGLTYEQYF
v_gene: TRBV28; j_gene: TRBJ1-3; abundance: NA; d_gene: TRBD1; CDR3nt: TGTGCCAGCGGACAGGGAAGCTCTGGAAACACCATATATTTT; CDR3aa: CASGQGSSGNTIYF
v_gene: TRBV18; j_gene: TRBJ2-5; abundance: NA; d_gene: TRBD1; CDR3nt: TGTGCCAGCTCACCAACCGGACAGGGCGAGACCCAGTACTTC; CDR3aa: CASSPTGQGETQYF
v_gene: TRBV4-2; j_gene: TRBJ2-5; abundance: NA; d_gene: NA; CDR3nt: TGTGCCAGCAGCTCCGGCACAGCAGCTCAAGAGACCCAGTACTTC; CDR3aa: CASSSGTAAQETQYF
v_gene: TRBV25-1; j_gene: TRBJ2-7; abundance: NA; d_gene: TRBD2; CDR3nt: TGTGCCAGCAGTGGGACTAGCGGTCCGTACGAGCAGTACTTC; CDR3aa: CASSGTSGPYEQYF
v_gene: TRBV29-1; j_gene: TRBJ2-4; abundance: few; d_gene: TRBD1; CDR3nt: TGCAGCGTTGTCGAGGGGGCTCTAACCAAAAACATTCAGTACTTC; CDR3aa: CSVVEGALTKNIQYF
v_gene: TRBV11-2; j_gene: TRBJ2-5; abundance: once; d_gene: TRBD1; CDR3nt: TGTGCCAGCAGCTTATTTCGGGCATCAGGGGGCATGGAGACCCAGTACTTC; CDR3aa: CASSLFRASGGMETQYF
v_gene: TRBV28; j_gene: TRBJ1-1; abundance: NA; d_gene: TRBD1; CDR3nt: TGTGCCAGCTACCCGGGACAGCCAACTTTAGACACTGAAGCTTTCTTT; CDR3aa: CASYPGQPTLDTEAFF
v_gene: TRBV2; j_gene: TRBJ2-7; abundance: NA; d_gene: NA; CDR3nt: TGTGCCAGCAGGACCAGAGGAAACTACGAGCAGTACTTC; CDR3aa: CASRTRGNYEQYF
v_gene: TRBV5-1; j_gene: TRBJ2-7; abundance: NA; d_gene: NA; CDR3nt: TGCGCCAGCAGCTTTACAGCCTACGAGCAGTACTTC; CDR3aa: CASSFTAYEQYF
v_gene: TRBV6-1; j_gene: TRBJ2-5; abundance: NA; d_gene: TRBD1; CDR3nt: TGTGCCAGCAGTGACAGGGGGCTAAAGACCCAGTACTTC; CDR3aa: CASSDRGLKTQYF
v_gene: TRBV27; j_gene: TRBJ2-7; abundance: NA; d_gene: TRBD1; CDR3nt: TGTGCCAGCAGTGGCCGGGACAGGAGCACCTACGAGCAGTACTTC; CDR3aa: CASSGRDRSTYEQYF
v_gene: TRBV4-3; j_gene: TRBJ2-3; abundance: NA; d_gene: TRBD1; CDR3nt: TGCGCCAGCAGGATGGACAGGGGAACCACAGATACGCAGTATTTT; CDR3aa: CASRMDRGTTDTQYF
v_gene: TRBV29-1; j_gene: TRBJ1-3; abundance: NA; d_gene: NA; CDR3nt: TGCAGCGTTTCCTTTGGAAACACCATATATTTT; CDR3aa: CSVSFGNTIYF
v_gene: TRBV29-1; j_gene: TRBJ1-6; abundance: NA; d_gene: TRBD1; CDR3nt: TGCAGCGTGGGGACAGGGGCGAATTCACCCCTCCACTTT; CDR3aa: CSVGTGANSPLHF
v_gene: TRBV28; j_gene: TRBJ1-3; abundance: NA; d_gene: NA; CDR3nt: TGTGCCAGCAGTTTGGTCGGGGCTGGAAACACCATATATTTT; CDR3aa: CASSLVGAGNTIYF
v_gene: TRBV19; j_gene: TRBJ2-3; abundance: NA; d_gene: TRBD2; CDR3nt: TGTGCCAGTAGACTAGCGGGGGGAAGCACAGATACGCAGTATTTT; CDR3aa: CASRLAGGSTDTQYF
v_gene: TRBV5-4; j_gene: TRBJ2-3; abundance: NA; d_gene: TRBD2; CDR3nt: TGTGCCAGCAGCTACCGGGACTACGGAGATACGCAGTATTTT; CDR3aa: CASSYRDYGDTQYF
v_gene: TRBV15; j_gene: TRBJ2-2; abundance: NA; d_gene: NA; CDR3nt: TGTGCCACCAGCAGACCGGCAAGGGGAAACAGGGTGAACACCGGGGAGCTGTTTTTT; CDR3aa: CATSRPARGNRVNTGELFF
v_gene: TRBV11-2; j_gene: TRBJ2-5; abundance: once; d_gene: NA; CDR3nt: TGTGCCAGCAGCACCGACAGGGCGGGGGGGACCCAGTACTTC; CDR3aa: CASSTDRAGGTQYF
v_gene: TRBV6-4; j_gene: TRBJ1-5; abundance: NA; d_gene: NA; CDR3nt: TGTGCCAGCAGCCCAGAGGAGGGAGTTCAGCCCCAGCATTTT; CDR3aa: CASSPEEGVQPQHF
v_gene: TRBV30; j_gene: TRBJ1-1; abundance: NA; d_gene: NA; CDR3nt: TGTGCCTGGAGGCAGGGGTTGAGGACTGAAGCTTTCTTT; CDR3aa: CAWRQGLRTEAFF
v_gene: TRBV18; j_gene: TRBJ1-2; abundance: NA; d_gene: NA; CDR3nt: TGTGCCAGCTCACGCCTTGACAGGAAAAACTATGGCTACACCTTC; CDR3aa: CASSRLDRKNYGYTF
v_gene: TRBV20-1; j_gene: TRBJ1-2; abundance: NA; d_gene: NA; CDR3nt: TGCAGTGCAACGACCCCGGAGGGCTACACCTTC; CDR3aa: CSATTPEGYTF
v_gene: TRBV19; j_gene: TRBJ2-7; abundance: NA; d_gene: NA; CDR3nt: TGTGCCAGTAGTATAGATCGCCGACAGACCTTTCAGGAGCAGTACTTC; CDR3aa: CASSIDRRQTFQEQYF
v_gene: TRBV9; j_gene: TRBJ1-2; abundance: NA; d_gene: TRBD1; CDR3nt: TGTGCCAGCAGCGAACCCGGGACAGGGCTCGGCTATGGCTACACCTTC; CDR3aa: CASSEPGTGLGYGYTF
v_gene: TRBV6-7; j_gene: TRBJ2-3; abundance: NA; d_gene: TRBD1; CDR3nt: TGTGCCAGCAGTTACTTACCGGGACAGCGAATTCCTAGCACAGATACGCAGTATTTT; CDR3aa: CASSYLPGQRIPSTDTQYF
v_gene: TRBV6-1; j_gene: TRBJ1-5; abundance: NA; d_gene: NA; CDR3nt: TGTGCCAGCAGTGAACGCGGCAGGGGTAAGAATCAGCCCCAGCATTTT; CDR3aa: CASSERGRGKNQPQHF
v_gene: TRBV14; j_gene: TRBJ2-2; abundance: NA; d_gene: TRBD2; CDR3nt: TGTGCCAGCAGCCAAGGACTAGCGGGAGTAAGAACCGGGGAGCTGTTTTTT; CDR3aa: CASSQGLAGVRTGELFF
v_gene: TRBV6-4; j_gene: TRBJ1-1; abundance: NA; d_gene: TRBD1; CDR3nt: TGTGCCAGCAGAGGACAGGGAGGTGAAGCTTTCTTT; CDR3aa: CASRGQGGEAFF
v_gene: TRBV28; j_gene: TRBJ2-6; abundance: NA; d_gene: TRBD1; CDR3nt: TGTGCCAGCAGCTACCGACAGGGTAGCGCCAACGTCCTGACTTTC; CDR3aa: CASSYRQGSANVLTF
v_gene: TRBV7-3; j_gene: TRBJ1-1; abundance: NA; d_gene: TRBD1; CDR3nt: TGTGCCAGCAGCCCATCAACAGGGGCTGCTGAAGCTTTCTTT; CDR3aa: CASSPSTGAAEAFF
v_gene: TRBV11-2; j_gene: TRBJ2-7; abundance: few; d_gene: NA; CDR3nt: TGTGCCAGCAGCTTAGTCGAGGCAGGGGTGCAGTACTTC; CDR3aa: CASSLVEAGVQYF
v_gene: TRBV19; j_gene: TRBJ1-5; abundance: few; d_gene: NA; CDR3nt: TGTGCCAGTAGTACAGGACAGCAGCCCCAGCATTTT; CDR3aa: CASSTGQQPQHF
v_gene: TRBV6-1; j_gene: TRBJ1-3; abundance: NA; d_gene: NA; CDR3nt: TGTGCCAGCAGCGAACGGGGGGGGCCTGGAAACACCATATATTTT; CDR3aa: CASSERGGPGNTIYF
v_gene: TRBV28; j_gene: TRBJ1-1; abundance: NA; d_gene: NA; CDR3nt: TGTGCCAGCAGTTTAATCAGGGTAGCCACTGAAGCTTTCTTT; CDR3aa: CASSLIRVATEAFF
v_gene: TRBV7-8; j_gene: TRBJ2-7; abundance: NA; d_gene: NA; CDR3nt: TGTGCCAGCAGCTTAAGTCAGGGCTACGAGCAGTACTTC; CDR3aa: CASSLSQGYEQYF
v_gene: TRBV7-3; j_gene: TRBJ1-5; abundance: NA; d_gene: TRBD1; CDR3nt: TGTGCCAGCAGCCCGACGGGACAGGGAAGCAATCAGCCCCAGCATTTT; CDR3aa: CASSPTGQGSNQPQHF
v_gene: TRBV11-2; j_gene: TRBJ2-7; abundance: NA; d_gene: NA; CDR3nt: TGTGCCAGCAGCTCGGACTGGGGAGCGTACGAGCAGTACTTC; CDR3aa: CASSSDWGAYEQYF
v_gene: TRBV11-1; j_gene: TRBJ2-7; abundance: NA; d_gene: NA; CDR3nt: TGTGCCAGCAGTCATCAGGACAACGAGCAGTACTTC; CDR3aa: CASSHQDNEQYF
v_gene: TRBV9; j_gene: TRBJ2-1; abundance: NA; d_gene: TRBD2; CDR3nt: TGTGCCAGCAGCGTAGTGGGGACTAGCGGGAATCATAGACACAATGAGCAGTTCTTC; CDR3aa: CASSVVGTSGNHRHNEQFF
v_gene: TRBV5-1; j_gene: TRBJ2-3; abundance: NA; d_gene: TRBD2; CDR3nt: TGCGCCAGCAGCCGACGAGACACAAGGACTAGCACCCCAGATACGCAGTATTTT; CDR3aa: CASSRRDTRTSTPDTQYF
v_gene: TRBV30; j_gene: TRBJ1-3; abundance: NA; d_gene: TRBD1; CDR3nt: TGTGCCTGGAGTGGGGACAGTACTCCGGGAAACACCATATATTTT; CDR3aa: CAWSGDSTPGNTIYF
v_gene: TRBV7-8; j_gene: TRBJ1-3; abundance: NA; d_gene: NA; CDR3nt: TGTGCCAGCAGCATACAGGCTAGGGGCTCTGGAAACACCATATATTTT; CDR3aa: CASSIQARGSGNTIYF
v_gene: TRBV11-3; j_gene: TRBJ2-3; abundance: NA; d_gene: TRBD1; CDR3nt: TGTGCCAGCAGCTTAGGGACAGGGCACACAGATACGCAGTATTTT; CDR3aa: CASSLGTGHTDTQYF